This TCR beta chain was sequenced in a study of T cell responses to AZD1222 COVID-19 vaccine (dated by TCRdb to about 2021). Some background on the complete study: Because spike-specific TCR depth and breadth did not differ between the two schedules, AZD1222 recipients who got a second dose at roughly 4 weeks were pooled with those who got a second dose at roughly 12 weeks. Trial participants were enrolled by age into 18-55, 56-69 and 70-plus year subgroups, with 148, 28 and 57 TCR-sequenced participants respectively. TCR sequencing was performed for over 230 trial participants, of whom around 200 were given two doses of AZD1222 and some 26 were given two doses of MenACWY control vaccine. Overall study results and their limits: No day 14 peak-response samples were available, so repertoires were characterized only after the peak T cell response. After two AZD1222 doses, spike-specific TCR breadth and depth were significantly higher than at day 0 and than in MenACWY recipients. Vaccine-associated CD4 TCRs spanned the whole spike protein, with dominant responses in regions 160-218 and 743-854. Only a handful of AZD1222 recipients were SARS-CoV-2 seropositive at baseline, limiting conclusions about previously exposed vaccinees. The 56-69-year group was small, and its depth increase did not reach significance, likely because of low power. Reportedly, close to half of the unique spike-specific TCRs recognized epitopes lying outside the regions that are mutated in the B.1.351 and B.1.1.7 variants. Participants were mostly white British, with more females than males. The authors suggested clonal diversity may have been underestimated.

Including cysteine and phenylalanine, the CDR3 has 15 amino acids. The entry retains the CDR3 DNA only, 45 bases that are in frame from base 1. Based on the germline V gene (reference sequence), the CDR1 and CDR2 sequences are SGHKS and YYEKEE. V is cut back by 4 bases and J by 6 bases, with 10 bases in the junction unmatched. Sample time point, as interpreted from the label and publication: baseline before first vaccination. Samples from vaccinated people were obtained from the UK trials COV001 and COV002, which included a single-blind randomized controlled phase 2/3 trial of AZD1222 (ChAdOx1 nCoV-19) in healthy adults. For TCRbeta chain sequencing, PBMC samples were collected from trial participants at day 0 and at day 28 after the second dose. Notes on this clone: No antigen is known for it. Base qualities were left out, and no much larger clone turns up one base away.

The CDR3 regions of human TCRbeta chains were analyzed by immunosequencing. The paper's data handling went like this. TCRs in the repertoires were compared against a reference library of SARS-CoV-2-specific TCRs that had been generated with the MIRA antigen-specificity platform. Breadth was defined as the fraction of unique TCRs that were SARS-CoV-2-associated. Depth was defined as the fraction of total T cells that were SARS-CoV-2-associated. Using the MIRA data, every spike-specific TCR was mapped to the spike region that the TCR reacted to and assigned to either a CD4 or a CD8 class. Log10-transformed breadth and depth values were compared by one-way ANOVA with Sidak's multiple comparisons tests. Here the immuneACCESS table is served through TCRdb, limited to in-frame sequences with V and J called. Missing clones are a known gap in these copies; in checked studies unresolved V genes cover under half, and the rest lacks a known reason. V, J and clone size reflect that table, while D and trimming were determined from the DNA. This sample is represented by around 71,000 clones; 65% to 85% of them were singletons. The ten largest account for about 3.1% of the sample.

In this chain, TRBV5-5 is recombined with TRBJ1-2; 9 nucleotides in the junction match TRBD1. This sample comprised peripheral blood, obtained on day 0 of AZD1222 vaccination. The sequence derives from an adult in good health. The CDR3: CASSGGTGGVDGYTF. DNA sequence: TGTGCCAGCAGCGGCGGCACAGGGGGCGTGGATGGCTACACCTTC.